Given below is one TCR beta chain in context. The data originate from a study of spatial heterogeneity in lung cancer. Whole-study context: The roughly 68 donors had untreated early-stage non-small cell lung cancer.

Time point given: blood at routine non-recurrence follow-up after resection. Whole RNA, which was extracted from tumor, nontumor lung tissue or frozen PBMC, was sequenced without any cell sorting. This CDR3 region has 16 residues. V lost 5 bases and J 4 bases, leaving 20 bases between the germline ends. Germline V gene data show CDR1 as SGHAT and CDR2 as FQNNGV. TCRdb reprocessed the 5' RACE reads via MiXCR and lists one record per CDR3 protein. The table records 4,000 or so distinct CDR3 sequences, roughly 24% of them present only once. This sequence originates from a male donor with early-stage non-small cell lung cancer. The V call is TRBV11-2, the J call TRBJ2-5; maybe TRBD2 (7 bases). The source was PBMCs, collected at follow-up. The CDR3 region is CASSRFLREGGETQYF. The CDR3 DNA sequence: TGTGCCAGCAGCCGGTTTCTCAGGGAGGGGGGAGAGACCCAGTACTTC.